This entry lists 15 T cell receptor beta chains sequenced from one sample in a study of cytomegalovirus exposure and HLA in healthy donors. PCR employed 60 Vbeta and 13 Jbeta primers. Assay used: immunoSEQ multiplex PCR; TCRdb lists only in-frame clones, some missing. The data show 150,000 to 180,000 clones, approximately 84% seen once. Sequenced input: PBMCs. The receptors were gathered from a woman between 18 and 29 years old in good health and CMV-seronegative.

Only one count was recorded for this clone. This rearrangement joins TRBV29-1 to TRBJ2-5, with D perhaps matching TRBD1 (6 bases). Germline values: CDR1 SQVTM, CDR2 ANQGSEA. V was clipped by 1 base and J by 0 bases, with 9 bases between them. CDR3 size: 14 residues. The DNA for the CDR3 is TGCAGCGTTGAAGCCGGGACATACCAAGAGACCCAGTACTTC. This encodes CSVEAGTYQETQYF.

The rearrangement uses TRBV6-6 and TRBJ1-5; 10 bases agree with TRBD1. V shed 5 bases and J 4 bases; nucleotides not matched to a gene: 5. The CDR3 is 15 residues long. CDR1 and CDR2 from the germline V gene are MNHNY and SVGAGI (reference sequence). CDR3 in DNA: TGTGCCAGCAGTGCCCGGACAGGGGGGAATCAGCCCCAGCATTTT. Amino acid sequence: CASSARTGGNQPQHF.

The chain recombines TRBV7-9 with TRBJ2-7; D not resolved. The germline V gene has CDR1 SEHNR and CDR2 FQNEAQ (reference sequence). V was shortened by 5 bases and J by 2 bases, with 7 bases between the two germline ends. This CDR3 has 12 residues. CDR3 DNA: TGTGCCAGCAGCCCCGGTGCCTACGAGCAGTACTTC. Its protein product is CASSPGAYEQYF.

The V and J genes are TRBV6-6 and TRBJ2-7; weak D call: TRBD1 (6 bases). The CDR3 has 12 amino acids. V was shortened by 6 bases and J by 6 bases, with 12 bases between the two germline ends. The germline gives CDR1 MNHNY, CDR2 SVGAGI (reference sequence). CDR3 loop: CASSRGGREQYF. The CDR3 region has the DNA TGTGCCAGCAGCCGAGGGGGTCGCGAGCAGTACTTC.

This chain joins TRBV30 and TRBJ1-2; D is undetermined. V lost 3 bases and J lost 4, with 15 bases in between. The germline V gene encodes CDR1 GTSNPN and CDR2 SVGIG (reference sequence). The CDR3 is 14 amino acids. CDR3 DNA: TGTGCCTGGAGCCCGGGTCTTTCGAGCTATGGCTACACCTTC. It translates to CAWSPGLSSYGYTF.

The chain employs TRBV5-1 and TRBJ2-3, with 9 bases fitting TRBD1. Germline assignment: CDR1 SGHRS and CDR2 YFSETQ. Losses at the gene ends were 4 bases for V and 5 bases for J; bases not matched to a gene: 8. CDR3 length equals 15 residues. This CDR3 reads CASSPPTGGKDTQYF. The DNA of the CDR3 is TGCGCCAGCAGCCCCCCCACAGGGGGCAAAGATACGCAGTATTTT.

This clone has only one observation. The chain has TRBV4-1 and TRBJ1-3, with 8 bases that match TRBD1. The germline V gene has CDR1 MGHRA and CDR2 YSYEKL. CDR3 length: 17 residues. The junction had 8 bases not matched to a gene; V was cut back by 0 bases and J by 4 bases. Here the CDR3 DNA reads TGCGCCAGCAGCCAAGACCGCCCGCGGACAGGGGGAAACACCATATATTTT. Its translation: CASSQDRPRTGGNTIYF.

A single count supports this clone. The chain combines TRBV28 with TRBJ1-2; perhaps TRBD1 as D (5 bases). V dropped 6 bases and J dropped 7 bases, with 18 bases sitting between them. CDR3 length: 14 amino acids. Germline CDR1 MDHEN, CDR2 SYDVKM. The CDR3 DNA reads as TGTGCCAGCAGCCCTGGGGCCACAGGAAGTGGCTACACCTTC. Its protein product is CASSPGATGSGYTF.

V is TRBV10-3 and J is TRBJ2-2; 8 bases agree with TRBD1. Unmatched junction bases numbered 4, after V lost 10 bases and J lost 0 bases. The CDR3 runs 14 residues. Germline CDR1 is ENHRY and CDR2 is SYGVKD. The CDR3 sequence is CATGQGPNTGELFF. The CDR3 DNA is TGTGCCACCGGACAGGGCCCGAACACCGGGGAGCTGTTTTTT.

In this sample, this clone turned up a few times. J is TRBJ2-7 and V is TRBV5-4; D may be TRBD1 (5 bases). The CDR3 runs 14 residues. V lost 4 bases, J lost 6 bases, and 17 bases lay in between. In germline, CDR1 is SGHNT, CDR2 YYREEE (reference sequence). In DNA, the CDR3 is TGTGCCAGCAGCCAAGATTTTAAGGGGCGCGAGCAGTACTTC. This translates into CASSQDFKGREQYF.

Written as DNA, the CDR3 is TGTGCCAGCAGCTCCGTAGCGGGGGGGCCGGGCGATACGCAGTATTTT. It encodes CASSSVAGGPGDTQYF. This rearrangement joins TRBV7-6 to TRBJ2-3, with 11 bases identical to TRBD2. The germline gives CDR1 SGHVS, CDR2 FNYEAQ. Unmatched junction bases numbered 9, after V lost 4 bases and J lost 6 bases. There are 16 residues in the CDR3.

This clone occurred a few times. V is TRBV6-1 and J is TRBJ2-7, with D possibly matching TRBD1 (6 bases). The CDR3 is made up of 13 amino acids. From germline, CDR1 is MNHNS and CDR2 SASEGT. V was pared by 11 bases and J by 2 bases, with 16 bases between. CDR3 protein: CAGINRDTYEQYF. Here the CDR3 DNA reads TGTGCCGGTATAAACAGGGACACCTACGAGCAGTACTTC.

The CDR3 region is CASIPRPDRGQHEQFF. The CDR3 nucleotides read TGTGCCAGCATACCCCGCCCCGACAGGGGGCAACATGAGCAGTTCTTC. The chain links TRBV6-6 to TRBJ2-1; 10 bases are a match to TRBD1. Trimming removed 7 bases from V and 8 bases from J; junction bases left unmatched: 14. In germline, CDR1 is MNHNY, CDR2 SVGAGI (reference sequence). The CDR3 spans 16 residues.

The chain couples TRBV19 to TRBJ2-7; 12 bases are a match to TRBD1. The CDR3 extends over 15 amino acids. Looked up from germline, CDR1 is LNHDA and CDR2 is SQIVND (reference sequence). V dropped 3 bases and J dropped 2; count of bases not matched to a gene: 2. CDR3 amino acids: CASSIRDRGPYEQYF. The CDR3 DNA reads TGTGCCAGTAGTATCCGGGACAGGGGGCCCTACGAGCAGTACTTC.

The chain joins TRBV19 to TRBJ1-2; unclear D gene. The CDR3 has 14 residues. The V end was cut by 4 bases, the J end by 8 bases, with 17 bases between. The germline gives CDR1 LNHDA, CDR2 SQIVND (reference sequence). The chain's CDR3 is CASSRRGLFGGYTF. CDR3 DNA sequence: TGTGCCAGTAGTAGACGCGGACTATTTGGAGGCTACACCTTC.